This TCR beta chain derives from a study of T cell responses to AZD1222 COVID-19 vaccine. Study findings and constraints: White British donors predominated, females outnumbered males, and clonal diversity was possibly underestimated. Baseline antibody screening turned up just a handful of seropositive AZD1222 recipients.

In this sample, this clone turned up once. The antigen is undetermined. This CDR3 has 17 residues. Germline loops: CDR1 MNHEY, CDR2 SMNVEV (reference sequence). V lost 8 bases, J lost 3 bases, and 15 bases stayed unmatched. Generated by immunoSEQ multiplex PCR, the TCRdb table keeps only in-frame clones and is missing some. The table lists under 70,000 clones, roughly 90% of them singletons. This clonotype originated in an adult who received the AZD1222 COVID-19 vaccine. The material was peripheral blood, obtained 28 days after the second AZD1222 dose. The chain links TRBV27 to TRBJ2-7, with 11 bases identical to TRBD2. The CDR3 loop reads CASGPLPGTSGDYEQYF. The CDR3 bases are TGTGCCAGCGGTCCGCTGCCCGGGACTAGCGGTGACTACGAGCAGTACTTC.